Following are 27 T cell receptor beta chains from one sample sequenced in a study of blood T cell repertoires in COVID-19 (TCRdb year 2020). Library generation was performed with the immunoSEQ multiplex PCR assay. TCRdb mirrors the immuneACCESS table, restricted to in-frame sequences. Some clones are absent from its copies; in checked studies, under half trace to an unresolved V gene, and the reason for the others is unknown. In this sample the table shows approximately 160,000 clones, approximately 80% of which occur a single time. The top ten constitute about 6% of the sample. Sequencing input: PBMCs or T cells enriched from blood (not recorded which). These receptors came from a man aged 40-50 years who had recovered from COVID-19.

A few counts support this clone. The gene calls are TRBV24-1 and TRBJ1-1, with 10 bases fitting TRBD1. This CDR3 contains 13 residues. Per the germline V gene, CDR1 is KGHDR and CDR2 is SFDVKD. Trimming at V came to 10 bases and at J to 5 bases, leaving 6 bases not matched to a gene. The CDR3 DNA reads as TGTGCCACGCAGGACAGGGGGGGGACTGAAGCTTTCTTT. Its translation: CATQDRGGTEAFF.

V and J are TRBV19 and TRBJ1-1; D might be TRBD1 (5 bases). CDR3 length: 17 residues. The germline V gene encodes CDR1 LNHDA and CDR2 SQIVND (reference sequence). Trimming cost V 6 bases and J 6 bases, with 26 bases left between them. CDR3 coding DNA: TGTGCCAGTAGCCCCCTTACCGGGACTGCCCGTCGGGCTGAAGCTTTCTTT. Its protein product is CASSPLTGTARRAEAFF.

The chain has TRBV11-2 and TRBJ1-2; D call uncertain. Trimming shortened V by 5 bases and J by 5 bases, and 9 bases separated the two germline ends. CDR1 and CDR2 (germline): SGHAT, FQNNGV. The CDR3 covers 12 residues. In DNA, the CDR3 is TGTGCCAGCAGCACTCGATCTTATGGCTACACCTTC. Protein: CASSTRSYGYTF.

This rearrangement joins TRBV30 to TRBJ1-2; 7 positions agree with TRBD1. Looked up from germline, CDR1 is GTSNPN and CDR2 is SVGIG (reference sequence). The J segment lost 7 bases and the V segment lost 4 bases, leaving 6 bases of the junction unmatched. CDR3 length equals 12 residues. CDR3 sequence reads: CAWTGTVFGYTF. Written as DNA, the CDR3 is TGTGCCTGGACCGGGACAGTATTTGGCTACACCTTC.

Note on this clone: Its ends do not fully match the called genes, so a read error is possible. V is TRBV7-3 and J is TRBJ2-5; tentative D call: TRBD2 (6 bases). This CDR3 spans 17 amino acids. The germline CDR1 and CDR2 sequences are SGHTA and FQGTGA. The CDR3 region is CASSETGRRGNQQTQYF. In DNA, the CDR3 is TGTGCCAGCAGCGAGACGGGACGTCGGGGGAACCAACAGACCCAGTACTTC.

V gene TRBV5-4 combines with J gene TRBJ2-5, with D possibly being TRBD2 (6 bases). Germline V gives CDR1 SGHNT, CDR2 YYREEE (reference sequence). V was shortened by 4 bases and J by 4 bases, with 17 bases between the two germline ends. The CDR3 runs to 15 residues. The CDR3: CASSPPLLGGETQYF. CDR3 bases: TGTGCCAGCAGCCCCCCTCTTCTCGGGGGAGAGACCCAGTACTTC.

The rearrangement links TRBV5-4 to TRBJ2-2; 8 bases match TRBD2. The CDR3 sequence is 16 residues long. J gave up 4 bases and V 2 bases, and 7 bases lay outside the gene matches. Germline CDR1 and CDR2: SGHNT and YYREEE (reference sequence). The CDR3 region is CASSFGERGRTGELFF. The DNA for the CDR3 is TGTGCCAGCAGCTTCGGAGAGCGGGGGCGCACCGGGGAGCTGTTTTTT. Drawing the rest from reference TRBV5-4 and TRBJ2-2, the complete variable domain is ETGVTQSPTHLIKTRGQQVTLRCSSQSGHNTVSWYQQALGQGPQFIFQYYREEENGRGNFPPRFSGLQFPNYSSELNVNALELDDSALYLCASSFGERGRTGELFFGEGSRLTVL.

In the case of this clone: Within the sample, other DNA sequences also encode this same CDR3. The chain combines TRBV5-4 with TRBJ1-2; 8 bases are shared with TRBD1. Germline V gives CDR1 SGHNT, CDR2 YYREEE (reference sequence). Germline trimming cut 4 bases from V and 3 bases from J; bases unmatched to any gene: 2. This CDR3 spans 13 amino acids. This CDR3 is CASSPDRDYGYTF. CDR3 bases: TGTGCCAGCAGCCCGGACAGGGACTATGGCTACACCTTC.

This clone was found a few times. The chain joins TRBV28 to TRBJ1-2, with D perhaps matching TRBD1 (5 bases). CDR1 MDHEN and CDR2 SYDVKM come from the germline V gene. Trimming shortened V by 5 bases and J by 3 bases, and 25 bases separated the two germline ends. This CDR3 is 18 amino acids long. CDR3 in DNA: TGTGCCAGCAGTAGTATGTATTCCGCCGGGACTAGACACTATGGCTACACCTTC. Protein: CASSSMYSAGTRHYGYTF.

The chain joins TRBV5-1 to TRBJ2-5; 7 bases line up with TRBD1. CDR1 is SGHRS and CDR2 is YFSETQ in the germline V gene. The CDR3 has 15 residues. V shed 3 bases, J shed 2 bases, and the junction held 7 bases outside the gene matches. The CDR3 sequence is CASSSLGQIQETQYF. Here the CDR3 DNA reads TGCGCCAGCAGCTCGCTGGGACAGATACAAGAGACCCAGTACTTC.

The chain has TRBV5-8 and TRBJ2-1; weak D call: TRBD1 (5 bases). Germline loops: CDR1 SGHTS, CDR2 YDEGEE. The V end lost 0 bases, the J end lost 3 bases, and 7 bases lay between the germline ends. This CDR3 is built from 14 residues. CDR3 in amino acids: CASSLGQNYNEQFF. CDR3 in DNA: TGTGCCAGCAGCTTGGGACAGAACTACAATGAGCAGTTCTTC.

As for this clone: Other DNA sequences in the sample encode the same CDR3. V usage is TRBV5-5 and J usage is TRBJ1-2; 7 nucleotides agree with TRBD1. Germline V gives CDR1 SGHKS, CDR2 YYEKEE (reference sequence). J gave up 4 bases and V 4 bases, and 4 bases lay outside the gene matches. The CDR3 covers 13 residues. This CDR3 is CASSRTGGYGYTF. CDR3 nucleotide sequence: TGTGCCAGCAGCCGGACAGGAGGCTATGGCTACACCTTC.

As regards this clone: The sample has other DNA sequences that encode this CDR3 too. J is TRBJ2-3 and V is TRBV18, with a weak D call TRBD2 (5 bases). Trimming stripped 2 bases from V and 5 bases from J, with 8 bases between. From germline, CDR1 is KGHSH and CDR2 LQKENI. The CDR3 runs 13 residues. The CDR3 bases are TGTGCCAGCTCACCAACTAGTTTAGATACGCAGTATTTT. It codes for CASSPTSLDTQYF.

The genes are TRBV5-1 and TRBJ2-5; possibly TRBD1 for D (5 bases). V gave up 4 bases and J gave up 2 bases, with 9 bases separating them. CDR1 is SGHRS, CDR2 YFSETQ, per germline. The CDR3 has 13 amino acids. CDR3 coding DNA: TGCGCCAGCAGCGACAGCCGACAAGAGACCCAGTACTTC. Its protein is CASSDSRQETQYF. The complete variable domain, with remaining parts taken from reference TRBV5-1 and TRBJ2-5, reads KAGVTQTPRYLIKTRGQQVTLSCSPISGHRSVSWYQQTPGQGLQFLFEYFSETQRNKGNFPGRFSGRQFSNSRSEMNVSTLELGDSALYLCASSDSRQETQYFGPGTRLLVL.

This clone was observed a handful of times. The chain recombines TRBV19 with TRBJ2-6, with TRBD1 matching over 9 bases. Germline CDR1 LNHDA, CDR2 SQIVND (reference sequence). There are 14 residues in the CDR3. The J segment lost 7 bases and the V segment lost 9 bases, leaving 7 bases of the junction unmatched. CDR3 DNA: TGTGCCAGCATTAACAGGGGGCAAGCCAACGTCCTGACTTTC. Translation gives CASINRGQANVLTF.

The gene calls are TRBV7-9 and TRBJ1-1; tentative D call: TRBD1 (6 bases). The CDR3 sequence is 16 residues long. CDR1 and CDR2 (germline): SEHNR, FQNEAQ (reference sequence). V lost 2 bases, J lost 4 bases, and 17 bases lay in between. CDR3 in amino acids: CASSLLPGALTTEAFF. The CDR3 DNA follows: TGTGCCAGCAGCTTACTCCCAGGGGCGCTAACCACTGAAGCTTTCTTT.

V usage is TRBV5-4 and J usage is TRBJ2-2, with 10 positions matching TRBD1. The V gene's germline CDR1 is SGHNT and CDR2 YYREEE (reference sequence). After removal of 5 bases from V and 7 bases from J, the junction contained 8 bases not matched to a gene. The CDR3 length is 15 residues. This CDR3 is CASSRDRGRNGELFF. As DNA, the CDR3 is TGTGCCAGCAGTCGAGACAGGGGGCGGAACGGGGAGCTGTTTTTT.

J is TRBJ1-2 and V is TRBV7-8, with D perhaps matching TRBD1 (5 bases). V was shortened by 3 bases and J by 6 bases, with 11 bases between the two germline ends. This CDR3 has 13 residues. Looked up from germline, CDR1 is SGHVS and CDR2 is FQNEAQ. CDR3 nucleotide sequence: TGTGCCAGCAGCTTGGGCAGGGTTGATGGCTACACCTTC. Residues: CASSLGRVDGYTF. Filled out from reference TRBV7-8 and TRBJ1-2, the complete variable domain reads GAGVSQSPRYKVAKRGQDVALRCDPISGHVSLFWYQQALGQGPEFLTYFQNEAQLDKSGLPSDRFFAERPEGSVSTLKIQRTQQEDSAVYLCASSLGRVDGYTFGSGTRLTVV.

The V and J genes are TRBV11-2 and TRBJ2-7, with a tentative D call TRBD1 (6 bases). Trimming left V 5 bases short and J 6 bases short, with 23 bases between. This CDR3 has 16 residues. Germline-derived CDR1 and CDR2 are SGHAT and FQNNGV. In DNA, the CDR3 is TGTGCCAGCAGCCTTCTACAGGGAACTATACCAGTCGAGCAGTACGTC. Amino acids: CASSLLQGTIPVEQYV.

V gene TRBV28 combines with J gene TRBJ2-1; 11 positions match TRBD2. V was pared by 5 bases and J by 8 bases, with 8 bases of the junction left unmatched. Looked up from germline, CDR1 is MDHEN and CDR2 is SYDVKM. This CDR3 is built from 15 residues. CDR3 bases: TGTGCCAGCAGTCGTAGCGGGGGGGCCAGGGATGAGCAGTTCTTC. Its translation is CASSRSGGARDEQFF.

The chain couples TRBV6-5 to TRBJ2-7; possible D gene TRBD1, 5 bases. Germline assignment: CDR1 MNHEY and CDR2 SVGAGI. Trimming took off 6 bases at V and 6 bases at J, with 21 bases between the two ends. The CDR3 spans 15 residues. The CDR3 loop is CASRKLTGDSAEQYV. CDR3 nucleotides: TGTGCCAGCAGGAAACTAACAGGTGATAGTGCCGAGCAGTACGTC.

The gene calls are TRBV30 and TRBJ2-7, with 8 bases aligning to TRBD1. This CDR3 is 13 amino acids long. Losses at the gene ends were 5 bases for V and 6 bases for J; bases not matched to a gene: 9. Germline V lookup: CDR1 GTSNPN, CDR2 SVGIG (reference sequence). The CDR3 region has the DNA TGTGCCTGGGAGGACAGGGTGGGTGGCGAGCAGTACGTC. The encoded protein is CAWEDRVGGEQYV.

The chain employs TRBV6-1 and TRBJ1-2, with TRBD1 matching 7 bases. The CDR3 contains 17 residues. V was clipped by 4 bases and J by 3 bases; unmatched bases: 14. Germline CDR1 reads MNHNS; CDR2 reads SASEGT. CDR3 sequence reads: CASSARAVRGADYGYTF. CDR3 DNA: TGTGCCAGCAGTGCGCGAGCTGTCAGGGGGGCGGACTATGGCTACACCTTC.

The chain uses TRBV24-1 and TRBJ2-3; TRBD2 is a possible D gene (6 bases). V shed 5 bases and J shed 1 base, with 15 bases lying between them. The CDR3 is 16 residues long. Germline assignment: CDR1 KGHDR and CDR2 SFDVKD. CDR3 sequence: CATSAPRGMGTDTQYF. DNA of the CDR3: TGTGCCACCAGTGCCCCTCGGGGGATGGGCACAGATACGCAGTATTTT.

V is TRBV5-6 and J is TRBJ2-1; a possible D gene is TRBD2 (5 bases). The V end was cut by 0 bases, the J end by 6 bases, with 7 bases between. From germline, CDR1 is SGHDT and CDR2 YYEEEE. The CDR3 extends over 13 amino acids. CDR3 in DNA: TGTGCCAGCAGCTTGGTCCGGGGCAATGAGCAGTTCTTC. Translation: CASSLVRGNEQFF.

This clone has a single count. V usage is TRBV6-8 and J usage is TRBJ1-5; no clear D. V shed 5 bases and J shed 0 bases, with 14 bases lying between them. The CDR3 is made up of 16 amino acids. The germline CDR1 and CDR2 sequences are MNHGY and SAAAGT. The CDR3 DNA reads TGTGCCAGCAGTCTAGGACGGGAATATAGCAATCAGCCCCAGCATTTT. Protein: CASSLGREYSNQPQHF.

This rearrangement joins TRBV5-6 to TRBJ2-7; 10 positions agree with TRBD1. The CDR3 runs 15 residues. Germline CDR1 is SGHDT and CDR2 is YYEEEE. Losses at the gene ends were 0 bases for V and 2 bases for J; bases not matched to a gene: 2. CDR3 sequence (DNA): TGTGCCAGCAGCTTGGGACAGGGGGCAACCTACGAGCAGTACGTC. This codes for CASSLGQGATYEQYV.